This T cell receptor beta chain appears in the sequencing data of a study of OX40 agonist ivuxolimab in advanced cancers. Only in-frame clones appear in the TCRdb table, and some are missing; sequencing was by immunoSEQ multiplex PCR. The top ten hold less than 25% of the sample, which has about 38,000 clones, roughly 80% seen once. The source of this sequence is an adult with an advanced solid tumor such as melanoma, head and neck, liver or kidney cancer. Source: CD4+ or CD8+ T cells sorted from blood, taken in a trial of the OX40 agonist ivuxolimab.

CDR3 sequence (DNA): TGCGCCAGCAGCCCCAGGGGTAGCGACGAGCAGTACTTC. Its protein product is CASSPRGSDEQYF. V usage is TRBV4-1 and J usage is TRBJ2-7; D is possibly TRBD1 (6 bases). V dropped 4 bases and J dropped 5 bases, with 12 bases sitting between them. The CDR3 totals 13 residues. Germline lookup yields CDR1 MGHRA and CDR2 YSYEKL.